A selection of T cell receptor beta chains follows, all from one sample in a study of siplizumab effects on memory and regulatory T cells. Profiled with immunoSEQ multiplex PCR; TCRdb holds only in-frame clones, not every one. The sample lists 70,000 to 100,000 clones; roughly 93% were seen once. The sequenced sample was CD8+ T cells sorted from blood. Receptors originate from a human donor in good health. Each CDR3 is given with its conserved first and last residue. A D gene is named only where the DNA matches it firmly. Part of the rows lack a size; the others show once, few, many or a class for expanded clones.

v_call,cdr3_length,j_call,d_call,clone_size,cdr3_nt,cdr3_aa
TRBV4-1,15,TRBJ2-5,NA,NA,TGCGCCAGCAGCCAAGAATGGCAGCAGCAAGAGACCCAGTACTTC,CASSQEWQQQETQYF
TRBV9,12,TRBJ2-3,NA,NA,TGTGCCAGCAGTCGGGGGACAGATACGCAGTATTTT,CASSRGTDTQYF
TRBV15,12,TRBJ2-3,NA,NA,TGTGCCACCAGCAGAGATCAGGATACGCAGTATTTT,CATSRDQDTQYF
TRBV5-8,15,TRBJ1-4,TRBD1,once,TGTGCCAGCAGCTCCCGGGACAGTGCTAATGAAAAACTGTTTTTT,CASSSRDSANEKLFF
TRBV2,16,TRBJ2-2,TRBD2,NA,TGTGCCAGCACTCCTGAGGGGAGGGGTAACACCGGGGAGCTGTTTTTT,CASTPEGRGNTGELFF
TRBV10-3,13,TRBJ2-1,TRBD2,few,TGTGCCACCTTAGCGGGAGGTGCCGGGGAGCAGTTCTTC,CATLAGGAGEQFF
TRBV29-1,13,TRBJ2-3,NA,NA,TGCAGCGCAGAGACAGGCCGGGGAGATACGCAGTATTTT,CSAETGRGDTQYF
TRBV9,13,TRBJ1-1,NA,NA,TGTGCCAGCAGCGACAGGGTTGACACTGAAGCTTTCTTT,CASSDRVDTEAFF
TRBV6-5,13,TRBJ2-7,NA,NA,TGTGCCAGCAGTTATCAGGGGACAAACGAGCAGTACTTC,CASSYQGTNEQYF
TRBV6-5,11,TRBJ2-7,NA,once,TGTGCCAGCAGCTCAGGGGTCGAGCAGTACTTC,CASSSGVEQYF
TRBV27,15,TRBJ1-1,TRBD1,NA,TGTGCCAGCAGATCAAGGACAGGGGTGGGGACTGAAGCTTTCTTT,CASRSRTGVGTEAFF
TRBV20-1,11,TRBJ2-7,NA,NA,TGCAGTGCTACGAGCAGCTACGAGCAGTACTTC,CSATSSYEQYF
TRBV28,14,TRBJ2-7,NA,NA,TGTGCCAGCAGTTTAGAGACCCTCCTCTACGAGCAGTACTTC,CASSLETLLYEQYF
TRBV27,11,TRBJ2-5,NA,NA,TGTGCCAGCAGCAAAGGGGAGACCCAGTACTTC,CASSKGETQYF
TRBV29-1,15,TRBJ1-2,TRBD1,NA,TGCAGCGTTGAAGATTTTACAGGGGGCAGGTATGGCTACACCTTC,CSVEDFTGGRYGYTF
TRBV25-1,12,TRBJ1-1,NA,NA,TGTGCCAGCATCAACGGGGGAACTGAAGCTTTCTTT,CASINGGTEAFF
TRBV7-8,14,TRBJ2-7,TRBD1,NA,TGTGCCAGCAGCCCAGCCGGGACAGGGTACGAGCAGTACTTC,CASSPAGTGYEQYF
TRBV7-9,15,TRBJ1-1,NA,NA,TGTGCCAGCAGCCCGGGTCGGGGGGAGGACACTGAAGCTTTCTTT,CASSPGRGEDTEAFF
TRBV6-5,16,TRBJ1-3,NA,NA,TGTGCCAGCAGTTACTTTGCGGGGGGGAGAGGAAACACCATATATTTT,CASSYFAGGRGNTIYF
TRBV7-3,15,TRBJ2-5,TRBD2,NA,TGTGCCAGCAGCTTAGGCGGGAGCTCCCCAGAGACCCAGTACTTC,CASSLGGSSPETQYF
TRBV13,14,TRBJ2-7,TRBD2,NA,TGTGCCAGCAGCAGGAGCGGGGGAGCCTACGAGCAGTACTTC,CASSRSGGAYEQYF
TRBV27,13,TRBJ1-4,NA,NA,TGTGCCAGCAGTTTATGGCAGGGTGAAAAACTGTTTTTT,CASSLWQGEKLFF
TRBV27,15,TRBJ2-7,NA,NA,TGTGCCAGCAGTTTTAGCAGGGGACACTCCCACGAGCAGTACTTC,CASSFSRGHSHEQYF
TRBV29-1,13,TRBJ2-7,NA,NA,TGCAGCGTTGTTGGTCAGGGAAATTTCGAGCAGTACTTC,CSVVGQGNFEQYF
TRBV7-9,16,TRBJ2-3,TRBD2,NA,TGTGCCAGCAGCCAACGGGGCGGGGGACGGACAGATACGCAGTATTTT,CASSQRGGGRTDTQYF
TRBV30,13,TRBJ1-1,NA,NA,TGTGCCTGGAGTGTACTGGACCGCACTGAAGCTTTCTTT,CAWSVLDRTEAFF
TRBV7-9,16,TRBJ2-7,TRBD2,NA,TGTGCCAGCAGCCCCAGACTAGCGGATCTCCCTACGGAGCAGTACTTC,CASSPRLADLPTEQYF
TRBV2,16,TRBJ1-1,TRBD1,NA,TGTGCCAGCAGTGAGCCGGGACAGGGCATTTACACTGAAGCTTTCTTT,CASSEPGQGIYTEAFF
TRBV11-2,18,TRBJ2-1,TRBD2,NA,TGTGCCAGCAGCTTAGAGGAGCTAGCGGGAGGTTTAGGGGATGTTCTGTTCTTC,CASSLEELAGGLGDVLFF
TRBV7-9,10,TRBJ1-2,NA,NA,TGTGCCAGCAGCTTAGAGGCCGTGAGTTTC,CASSLEAVSF
TRBV9,20,TRBJ1-2,NA,NA,TGTGCCAGCAGCGGACGACTCGACAGAGACTATCGTGAAGATAACTATGGCTACACCTTC,CASSGRLDRDYREDNYGYTF
TRBV25-1,13,TRBJ2-7,NA,NA,TGTGCCAGCAGTGAATCAGGGTCGGGCGAGCAGTACTTC,CASSESGSGEQYF
TRBV6-5,13,TRBJ2-7,TRBD1,NA,TGTGCCAGCAGTTCACAGGGGTCCTACGAGCAGTACTTC,CASSSQGSYEQYF
TRBV25-1,13,TRBJ2-1,NA,NA,TGTGCCAGCAGTGAATATATTGATAATGAGCAGTTCTTC,CASSEYIDNEQFF
TRBV6-1,13,TRBJ1-5,NA,NA,TGTGCCAGCAGGGAGGATTCCAGGCAGCCCCAGCATTTT,CASREDSRQPQHF
TRBV9,15,TRBJ2-1,NA,NA,TGTGCCAGCAGCGTAGAAGCTGGCTCCTACAATGAGCAGTTCTTC,CASSVEAGSYNEQFF
TRBV7-6,13,TRBJ2-7,NA,NA,TGTGCCAGCAGCTGGGACCGCCCCTACGAGCAGTACTTC,CASSWDRPYEQYF